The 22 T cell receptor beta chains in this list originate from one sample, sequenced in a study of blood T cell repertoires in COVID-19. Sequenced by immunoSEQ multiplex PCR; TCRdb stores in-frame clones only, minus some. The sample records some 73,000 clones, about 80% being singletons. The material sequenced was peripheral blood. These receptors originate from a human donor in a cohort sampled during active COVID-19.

The CDR3 protein is CASSQFSSANTGELFF. CDR3 DNA: TGCGCCAGCAGCCAATTCAGTTCCGCGAACACCGGGGAGCTGTTTTTT. The genes are TRBV4-1 and TRBJ2-2; D gene uncertain. The germline V gene has CDR1 MGHRA and CDR2 YSYEKL. Deletions cut 2 bases from V and 0 bases from J, with 10 bases between. CDR3 length equals 16 residues.

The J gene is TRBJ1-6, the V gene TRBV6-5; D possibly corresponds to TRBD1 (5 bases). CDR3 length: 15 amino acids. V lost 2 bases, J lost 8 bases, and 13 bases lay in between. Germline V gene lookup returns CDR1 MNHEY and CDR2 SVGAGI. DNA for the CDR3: TGTGCCAGCAGTTACCGGGGAGGGGATGATTCACCCCTCCACTTT. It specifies CASSYRGGDDSPLHF.

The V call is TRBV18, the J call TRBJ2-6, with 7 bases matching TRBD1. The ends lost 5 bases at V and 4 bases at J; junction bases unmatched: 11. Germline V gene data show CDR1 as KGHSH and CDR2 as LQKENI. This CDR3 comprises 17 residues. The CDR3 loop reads CASSTSTGKAGANVLTF. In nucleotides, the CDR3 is TGTGCCAGCTCAACTTCGACAGGGAAGGCCGGGGCCAACGTCCTGACTTTC. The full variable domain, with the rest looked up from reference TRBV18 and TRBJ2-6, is NAGVMQNPRHLVRRRGQEARLRCSPMKGHSHVYWYRQLPEEGLKFMVYLQKENIIDESGMPKERFSAEFPKEGPSILRIQQVVRGDSAAYFCASSTSTGKAGANVLTFGAGSRLTVL.

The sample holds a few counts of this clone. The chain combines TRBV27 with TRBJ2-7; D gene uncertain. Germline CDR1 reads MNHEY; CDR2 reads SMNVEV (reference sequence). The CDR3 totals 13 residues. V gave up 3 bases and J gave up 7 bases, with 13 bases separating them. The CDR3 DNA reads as TGTGCCAGCAGTTTCGGAACTTTAGCTGAGCAGTACTTC. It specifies CASSFGTLAEQYF.

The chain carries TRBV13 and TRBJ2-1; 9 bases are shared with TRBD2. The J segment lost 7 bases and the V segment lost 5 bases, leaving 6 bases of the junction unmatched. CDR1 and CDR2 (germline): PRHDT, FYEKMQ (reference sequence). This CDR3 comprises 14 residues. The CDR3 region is CASSARGGKNEQFF. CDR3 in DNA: TGTGCCAGCAGCGCGCGGGGGGGCAAGAATGAGCAGTTCTTC.

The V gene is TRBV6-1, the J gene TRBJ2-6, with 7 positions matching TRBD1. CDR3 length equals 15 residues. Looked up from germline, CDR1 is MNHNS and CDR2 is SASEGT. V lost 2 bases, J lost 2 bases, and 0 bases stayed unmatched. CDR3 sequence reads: CASSEQGAGANVLTF. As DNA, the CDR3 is TGTGCCAGCAGTGAACAGGGGGCTGGGGCCAACGTCCTGACTTTC.

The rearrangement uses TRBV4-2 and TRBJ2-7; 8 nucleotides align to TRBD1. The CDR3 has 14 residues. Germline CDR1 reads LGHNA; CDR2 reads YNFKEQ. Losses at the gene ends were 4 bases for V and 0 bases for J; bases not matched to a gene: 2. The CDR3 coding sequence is TGTGCCAGCAGCCCCGGACAGGGCTCCTACGAGCAGTACTTC. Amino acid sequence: CASSPGQGSYEQYF.

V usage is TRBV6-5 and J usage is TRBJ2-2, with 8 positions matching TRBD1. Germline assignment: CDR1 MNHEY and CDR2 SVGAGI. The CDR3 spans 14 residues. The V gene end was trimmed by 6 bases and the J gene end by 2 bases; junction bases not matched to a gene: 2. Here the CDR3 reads CASSRGPNTGELFF. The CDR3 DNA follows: TGTGCCAGCAGCAGGGGGCCTAACACCGGGGAGCTGTTTTTT.

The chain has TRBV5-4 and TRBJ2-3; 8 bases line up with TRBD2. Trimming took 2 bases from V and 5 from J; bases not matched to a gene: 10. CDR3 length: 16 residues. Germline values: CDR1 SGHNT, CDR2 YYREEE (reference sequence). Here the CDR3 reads CASSFFAGGGGDTQYF. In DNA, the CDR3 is TGTGCCAGCAGCTTCTTCGCGGGGGGTGGTGGAGATACGCAGTATTTT.

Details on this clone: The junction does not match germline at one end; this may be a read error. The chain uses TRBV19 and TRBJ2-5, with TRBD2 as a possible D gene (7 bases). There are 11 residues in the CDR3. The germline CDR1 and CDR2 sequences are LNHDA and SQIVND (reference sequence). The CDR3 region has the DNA TGCAGGGGAGGGAGGCGAGAGACCCAGTACTTC. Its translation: CRGGRRETQYF.

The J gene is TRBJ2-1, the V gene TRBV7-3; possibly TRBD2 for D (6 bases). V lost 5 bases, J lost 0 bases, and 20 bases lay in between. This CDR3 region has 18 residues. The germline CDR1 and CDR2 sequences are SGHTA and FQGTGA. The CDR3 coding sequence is TGTGCCAGCAGCGCAATACCGGGACTCCCGAGCTCCTACAATGAGCAGTTCTTC. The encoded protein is CASSAIPGLPSSYNEQFF.

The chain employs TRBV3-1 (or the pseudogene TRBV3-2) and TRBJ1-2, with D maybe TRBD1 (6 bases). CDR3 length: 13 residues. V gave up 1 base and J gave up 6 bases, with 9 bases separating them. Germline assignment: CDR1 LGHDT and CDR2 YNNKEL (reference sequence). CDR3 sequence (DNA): TGTGCCAGCAGCCAAGCGACAGGAAATGGCTACACCTTC. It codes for CASSQATGNGYTF.

CDR3: CASSSRGGAEAFF. The CDR3 nucleotides are TGTGCCAGCAGTTCACGTGGGGGGGCTGAAGCTTTCTTT. The chain couples TRBV7-2 to TRBJ1-1; weak D call: TRBD1 (5 bases). There are 13 residues in the CDR3. CDR1 is SGHTA, CDR2 FQGNSA, per germline. Between the trimmed V and J ends, which lost 6 bases and 6 bases, there was a span of 14 bases.

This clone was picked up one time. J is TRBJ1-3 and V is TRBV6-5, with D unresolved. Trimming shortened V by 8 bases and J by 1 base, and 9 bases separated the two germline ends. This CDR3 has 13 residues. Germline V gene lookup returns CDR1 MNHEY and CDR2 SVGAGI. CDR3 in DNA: TGTGCCAGCTGCCTCACTTCTGGAAACACCATATATTTT. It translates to CASCLTSGNTIYF.

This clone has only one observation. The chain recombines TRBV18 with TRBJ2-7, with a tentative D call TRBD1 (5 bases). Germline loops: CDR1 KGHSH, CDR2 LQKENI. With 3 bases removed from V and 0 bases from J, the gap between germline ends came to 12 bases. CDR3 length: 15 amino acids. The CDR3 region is CASSPGAVSSYEQYF. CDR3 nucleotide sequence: TGTGCCAGCTCACCTGGGGCGGTAAGCTCCTACGAGCAGTACTTC.

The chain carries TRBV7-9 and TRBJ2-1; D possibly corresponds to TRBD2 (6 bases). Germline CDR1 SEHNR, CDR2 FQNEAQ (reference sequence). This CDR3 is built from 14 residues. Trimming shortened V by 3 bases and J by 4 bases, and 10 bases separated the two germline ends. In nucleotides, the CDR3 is TGTGCCAGCAGCTTGGGTGGACTATACAATGAGCAGTTCTTC. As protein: CASSLGGLYNEQFF.

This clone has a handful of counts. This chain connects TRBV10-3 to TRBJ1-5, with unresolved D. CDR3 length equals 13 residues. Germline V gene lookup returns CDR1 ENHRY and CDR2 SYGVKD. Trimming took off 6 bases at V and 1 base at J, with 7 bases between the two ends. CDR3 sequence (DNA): TGTGCCATCAGGGCTAGGAGCAATCAGCCCCAGCATTTT. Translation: CAIRARSNQPQHF.

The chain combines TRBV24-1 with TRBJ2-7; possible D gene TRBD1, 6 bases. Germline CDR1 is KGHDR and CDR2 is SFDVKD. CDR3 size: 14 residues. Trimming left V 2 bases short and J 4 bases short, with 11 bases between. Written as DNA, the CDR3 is TGTGCCACCAGTGATTCGAACAGGGAATACGAGCAGTACTTC. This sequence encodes CATSDSNREYEQYF.

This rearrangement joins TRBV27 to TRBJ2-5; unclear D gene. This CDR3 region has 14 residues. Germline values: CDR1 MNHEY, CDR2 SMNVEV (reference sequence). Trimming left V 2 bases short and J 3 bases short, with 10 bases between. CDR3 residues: CASSLMAGKETQYF. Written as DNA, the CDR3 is TGTGCCAGCAGTTTAATGGCAGGAAAAGAGACCCAGTACTTC.

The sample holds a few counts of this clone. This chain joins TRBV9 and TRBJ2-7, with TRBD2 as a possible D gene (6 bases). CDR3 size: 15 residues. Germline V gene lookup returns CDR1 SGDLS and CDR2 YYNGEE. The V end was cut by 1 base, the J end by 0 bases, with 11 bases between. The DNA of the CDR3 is TGTGCCAGCAGCGTAAACCCGGGACTCTCCTACGAGCAGTACTTC. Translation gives CASSVNPGLSYEQYF.

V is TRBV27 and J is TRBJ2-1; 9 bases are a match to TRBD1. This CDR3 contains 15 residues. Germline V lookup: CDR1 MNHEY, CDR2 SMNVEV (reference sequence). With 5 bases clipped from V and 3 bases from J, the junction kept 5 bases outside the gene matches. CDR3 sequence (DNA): TGTGCCAGCAGTCTCCAGGGACAGGGCTACAATGAGCAGTTCTTC. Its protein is CASSLQGQGYNEQFF.

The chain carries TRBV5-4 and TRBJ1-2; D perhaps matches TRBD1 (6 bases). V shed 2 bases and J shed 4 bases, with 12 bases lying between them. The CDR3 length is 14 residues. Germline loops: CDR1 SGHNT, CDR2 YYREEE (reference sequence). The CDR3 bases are TGTGCCAGCAGCTTTCAGGGGAACTTCTATGGCTACACCTTC. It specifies CASSFQGNFYGYTF.